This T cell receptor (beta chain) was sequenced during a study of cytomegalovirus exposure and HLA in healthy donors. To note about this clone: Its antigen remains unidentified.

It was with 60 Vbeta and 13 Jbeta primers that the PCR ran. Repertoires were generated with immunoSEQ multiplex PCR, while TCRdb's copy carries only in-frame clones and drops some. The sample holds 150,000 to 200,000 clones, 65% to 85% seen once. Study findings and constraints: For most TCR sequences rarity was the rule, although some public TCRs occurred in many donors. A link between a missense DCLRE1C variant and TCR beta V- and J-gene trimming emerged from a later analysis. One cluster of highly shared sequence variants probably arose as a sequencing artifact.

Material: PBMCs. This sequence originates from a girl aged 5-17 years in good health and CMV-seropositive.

The CDR3 reads CASSVTREGGTEAFF. CDR3 nucleotide sequence: TGTGCCAGCAGTGTCACCAGGGAAGGGGGCACTGAAGCTTTCTTT. The chain combines TRBV6-8 with TRBJ1-1, with D maybe TRBD1 (6 bases). Trimming stripped 5 bases from V and 4 bases from J, with 17 bases between. In germline, CDR1 is MNHGY, CDR2 SAAAGT. There are 15 residues in the CDR3.